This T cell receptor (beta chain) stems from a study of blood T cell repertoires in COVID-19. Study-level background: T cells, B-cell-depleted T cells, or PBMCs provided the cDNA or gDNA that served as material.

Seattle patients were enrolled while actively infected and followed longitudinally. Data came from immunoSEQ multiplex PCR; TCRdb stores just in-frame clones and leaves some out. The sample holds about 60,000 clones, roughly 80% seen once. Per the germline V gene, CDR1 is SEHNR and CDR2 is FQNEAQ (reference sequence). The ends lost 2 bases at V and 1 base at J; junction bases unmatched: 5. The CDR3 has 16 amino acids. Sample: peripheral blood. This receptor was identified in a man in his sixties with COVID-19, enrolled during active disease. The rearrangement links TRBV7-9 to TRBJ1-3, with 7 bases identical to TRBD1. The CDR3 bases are TGTGCCAGCAGCTTAACAGGGGCATGGTCTGGAAACACCATATATTTT. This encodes CASSLTGAWSGNTIYF.